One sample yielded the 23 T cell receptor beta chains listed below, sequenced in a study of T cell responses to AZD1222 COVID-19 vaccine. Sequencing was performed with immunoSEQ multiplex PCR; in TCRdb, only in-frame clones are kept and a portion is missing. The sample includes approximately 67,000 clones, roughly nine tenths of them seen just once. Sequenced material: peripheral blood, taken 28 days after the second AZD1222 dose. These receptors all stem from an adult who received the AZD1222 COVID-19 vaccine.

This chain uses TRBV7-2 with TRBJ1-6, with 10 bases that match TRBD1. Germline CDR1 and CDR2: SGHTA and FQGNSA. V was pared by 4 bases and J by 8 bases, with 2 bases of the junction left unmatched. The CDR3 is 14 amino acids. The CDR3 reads CASSSGQGHSPLHF. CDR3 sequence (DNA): TGTGCCAGCAGCTCGGGACAGGGGCATTCACCCCTCCACTTT.

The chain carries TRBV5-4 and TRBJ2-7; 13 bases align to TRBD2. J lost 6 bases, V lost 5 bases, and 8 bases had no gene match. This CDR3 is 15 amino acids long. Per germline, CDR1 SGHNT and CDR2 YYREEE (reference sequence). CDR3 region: CASSIQLAGGREQYF. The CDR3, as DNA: TGTGCCAGCAGTATACAACTAGCGGGAGGGCGCGAGCAGTACTTC.

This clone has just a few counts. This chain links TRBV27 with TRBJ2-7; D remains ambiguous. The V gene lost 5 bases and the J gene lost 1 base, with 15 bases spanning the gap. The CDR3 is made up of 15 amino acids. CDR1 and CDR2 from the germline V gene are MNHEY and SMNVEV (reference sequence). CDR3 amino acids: CASSATSPFSYEQYF. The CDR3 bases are TGTGCCAGCAGTGCCACATCCCCGTTTTCCTACGAGCAGTACTTC.

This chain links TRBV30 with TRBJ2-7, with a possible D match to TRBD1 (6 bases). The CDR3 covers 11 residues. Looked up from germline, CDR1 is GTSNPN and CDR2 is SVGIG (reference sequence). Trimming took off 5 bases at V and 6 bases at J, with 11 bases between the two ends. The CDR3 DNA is TGTGCCTGGGCACCGGACAGCGAGCAGTACTTC. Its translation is CAWAPDSEQYF.

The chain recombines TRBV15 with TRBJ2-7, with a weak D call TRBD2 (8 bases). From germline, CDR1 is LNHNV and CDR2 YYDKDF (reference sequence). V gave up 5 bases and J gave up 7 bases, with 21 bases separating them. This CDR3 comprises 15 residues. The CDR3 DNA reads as TGTGCCACCAGCGGCGGGGGGACAGTCCCTAGGGAGCAGTACTTC. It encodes CATSGGGTVPREQYF.

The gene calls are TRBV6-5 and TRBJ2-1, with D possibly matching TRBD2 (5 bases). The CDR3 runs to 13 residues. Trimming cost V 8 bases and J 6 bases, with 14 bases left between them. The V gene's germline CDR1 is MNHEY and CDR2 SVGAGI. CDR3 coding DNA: TGTGCCAGCGAGCCCGGGAAATCCAATGAGCAGTTCTTC. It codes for CASEPGKSNEQFF.

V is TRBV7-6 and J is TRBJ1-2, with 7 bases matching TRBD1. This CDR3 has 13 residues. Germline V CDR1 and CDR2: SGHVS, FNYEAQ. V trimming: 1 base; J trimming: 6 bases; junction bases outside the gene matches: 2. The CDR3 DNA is TGTGCCAGCAGCTTAGGACAGGGTCATGGCTACACCTTC. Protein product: CASSLGQGHGYTF.

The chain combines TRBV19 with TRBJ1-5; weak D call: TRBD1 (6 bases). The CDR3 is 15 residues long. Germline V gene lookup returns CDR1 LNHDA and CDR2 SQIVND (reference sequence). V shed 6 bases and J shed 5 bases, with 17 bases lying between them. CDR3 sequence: CASRPGGGEHQPQHF. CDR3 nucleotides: TGTGCCAGTAGGCCCGGAGGGGGGGAACATCAGCCCCAGCATTTT.

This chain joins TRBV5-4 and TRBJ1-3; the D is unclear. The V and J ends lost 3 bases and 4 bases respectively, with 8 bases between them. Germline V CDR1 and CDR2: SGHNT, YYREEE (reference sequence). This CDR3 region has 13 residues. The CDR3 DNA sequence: TGTGCCAGCAGCTCACCTCCCGGAAACACCATATATTTT. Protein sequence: CASSSPPGNTIYF.

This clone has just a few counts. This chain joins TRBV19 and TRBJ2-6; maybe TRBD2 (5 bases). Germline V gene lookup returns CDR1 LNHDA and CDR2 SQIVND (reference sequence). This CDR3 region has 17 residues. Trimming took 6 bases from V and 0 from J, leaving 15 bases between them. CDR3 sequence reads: CASRKFSVSSGANVLTF. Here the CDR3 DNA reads TGTGCCAGTAGGAAATTTAGCGTCAGCTCTGGGGCCAACGTCCTGACTTTC.

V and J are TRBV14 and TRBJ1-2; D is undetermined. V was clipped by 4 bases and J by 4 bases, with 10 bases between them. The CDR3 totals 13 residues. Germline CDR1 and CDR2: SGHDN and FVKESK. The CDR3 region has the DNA TGTGCCAGCAGCCTCGTCGAGGGCTATGGCTACACCTTC. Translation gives CASSLVEGYGYTF.

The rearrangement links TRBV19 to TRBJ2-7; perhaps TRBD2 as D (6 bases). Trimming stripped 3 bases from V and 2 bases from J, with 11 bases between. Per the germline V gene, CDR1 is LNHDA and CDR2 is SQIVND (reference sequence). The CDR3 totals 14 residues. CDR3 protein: CASSIRDLPYEQYF. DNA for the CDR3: TGTGCCAGTAGTATTAGGGACTTACCCTACGAGCAGTACTTC.

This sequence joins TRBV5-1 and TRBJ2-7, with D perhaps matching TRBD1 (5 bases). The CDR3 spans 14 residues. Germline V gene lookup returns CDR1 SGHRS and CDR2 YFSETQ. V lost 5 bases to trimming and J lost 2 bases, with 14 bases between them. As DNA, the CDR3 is TGCGCCAGCAGGATGAAACAAGGGGCCTACGAGCAGTACTTC. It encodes CASRMKQGAYEQYF. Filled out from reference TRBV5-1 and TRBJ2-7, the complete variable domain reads KAGVTQTPRYLIKTRGQQVTLSCSPISGHRSVSWYQQTPGQGLQFLFEYFSETQRNKGNFPGRFSGRQFSNSRSEMNVSTLELGDSALYLCASRMKQGAYEQYFGPGTRLTVT.

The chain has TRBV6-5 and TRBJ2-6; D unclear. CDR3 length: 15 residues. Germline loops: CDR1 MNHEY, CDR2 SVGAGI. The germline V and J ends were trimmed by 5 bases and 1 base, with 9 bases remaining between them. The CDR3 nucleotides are TGTGCCAGCAGTCCTCTAAGGTCTGGGGCCAACGTCCTGACTTTC. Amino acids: CASSPLRSGANVLTF.

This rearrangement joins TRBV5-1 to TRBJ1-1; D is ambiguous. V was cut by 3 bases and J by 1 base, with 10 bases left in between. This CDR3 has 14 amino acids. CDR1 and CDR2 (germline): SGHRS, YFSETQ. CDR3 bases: TGCGCCAGCAGCTCGCTGGTTGGGAACACTGAAGCTTTCTTT. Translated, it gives CASSSLVGNTEAFF.

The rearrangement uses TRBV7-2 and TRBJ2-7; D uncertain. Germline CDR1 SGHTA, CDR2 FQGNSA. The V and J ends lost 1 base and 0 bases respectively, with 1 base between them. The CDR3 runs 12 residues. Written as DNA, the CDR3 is TGTGCCAGCAGCTTAGGCTCCTACGAGCAGTACTTC. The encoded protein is CASSLGSYEQYF.

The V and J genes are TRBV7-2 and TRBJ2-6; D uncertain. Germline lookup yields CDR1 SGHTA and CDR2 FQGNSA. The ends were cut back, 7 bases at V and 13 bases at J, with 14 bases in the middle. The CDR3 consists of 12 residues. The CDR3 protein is CASTLFAPVLTF. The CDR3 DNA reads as TGTGCCAGCACCTTGTTTGCTCCGGTCCTGACTTTC.

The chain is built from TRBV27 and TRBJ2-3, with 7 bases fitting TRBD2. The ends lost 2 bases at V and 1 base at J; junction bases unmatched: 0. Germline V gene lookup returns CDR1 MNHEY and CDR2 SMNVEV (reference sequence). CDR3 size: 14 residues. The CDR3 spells CASSLTSGTDTQYF. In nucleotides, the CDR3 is TGTGCCAGCAGTTTAACTAGCGGCACAGATACGCAGTATTTT.

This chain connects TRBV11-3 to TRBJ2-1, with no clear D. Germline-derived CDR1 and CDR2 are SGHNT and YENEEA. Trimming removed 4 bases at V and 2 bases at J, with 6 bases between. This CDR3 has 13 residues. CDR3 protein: CASSSSAYNEQFF. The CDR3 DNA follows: TGTGCCAGCAGCTCCTCTGCCTACAATGAGCAGTTCTTC.

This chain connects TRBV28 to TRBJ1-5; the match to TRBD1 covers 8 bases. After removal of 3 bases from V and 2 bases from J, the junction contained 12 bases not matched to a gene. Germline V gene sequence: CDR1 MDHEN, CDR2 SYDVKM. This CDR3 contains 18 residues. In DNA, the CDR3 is TGTGCCAGCAGTTTCCATAGTCAGGGGGCGCCCGGCAATCAGCCCCAGCATTTT. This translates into CASSFHSQGAPGNQPQHF.

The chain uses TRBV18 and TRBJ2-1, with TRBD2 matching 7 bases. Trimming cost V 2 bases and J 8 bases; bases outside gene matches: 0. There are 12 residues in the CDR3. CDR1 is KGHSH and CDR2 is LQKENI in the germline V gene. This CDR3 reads CASSPGRDEQFF. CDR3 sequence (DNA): TGTGCCAGCTCACCAGGGAGGGATGAGCAGTTCTTC.

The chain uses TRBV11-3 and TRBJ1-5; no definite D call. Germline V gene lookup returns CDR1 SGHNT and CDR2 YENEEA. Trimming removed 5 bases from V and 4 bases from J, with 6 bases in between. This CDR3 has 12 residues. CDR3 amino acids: CASSKENQPQHF. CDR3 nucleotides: TGTGCCAGCAGCAAGGAGAATCAGCCCCAGCATTTT. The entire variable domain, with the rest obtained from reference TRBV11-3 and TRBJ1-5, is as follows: EAGVVQSPRYKIIEKKQPVAFWCNPISGHNTLYWYLQNLGQGPELLIRYENEEAVDDSQLPKDRFSAERLKGVDSTLKIQPAELGDSAVYLCASSKENQPQHFGDGTRLSIL.

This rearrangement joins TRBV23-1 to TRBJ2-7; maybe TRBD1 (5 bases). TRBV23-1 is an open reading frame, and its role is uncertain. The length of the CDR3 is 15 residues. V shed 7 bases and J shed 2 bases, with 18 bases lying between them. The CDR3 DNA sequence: TGCGCCAGCACCACCTACAGGCCTCCGACCTACGAGCAGTACTTC. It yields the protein CASTTYRPPTYEQYF.